These T cell receptor beta chains were read from a single sample in a study of molecular identifiers for immune sequencing clone quantification. TCRdb re-derived calls from the PCR reads in MiXCR, one entry per CDR3 protein. The data show under 650,000 distinct CDR3 sequences, around 20% seen once. Sample: naive CD8+ T cells from blood, with Jurkat cell RNA spiked in. The receptors here all came from a human donor in good health. Some libraries in this study had Jurkat cell RNA spiked in. Each CDR3 is given with its conserved first and last residue. The order of the fields is V gene, CDR3 length, J gene, CDR3 protein.

>TRBV7-8|17|TRBJ1-3
CASSRVRTDLSGNTIYF
>TRBV12-3/TRBV12-4|15|TRBJ1-5
CASSFSGTPNQPQHF
>TRBV11-1|15|TRBJ2-5
CASTARDSTQETQYF
>TRBV19|16|TRBJ1-5
CASSISTTGSYQPQHF
>TRBV20-1|15|TRBJ2-2
CSARGRTANTGELFF
>TRBV27|14|TRBJ1-2
CASSLGTGFYGCTF
>TRBV20-1|16|TRBJ2-5
CSARDLTSGRVETQYF
>TRBV6-5|14|TRBJ2-7
CASTTGPGGYEQYF
>TRBV2|15|TRBJ2-1
CASSEGAEDRYEQFF
>TRBV7-9|12|TRBJ2-7
CASSGDVEEQYF
>TRBV27|17|TRBJ2-5
CASSLGSGTGYPETQYF
>TRBV9|14|TRBJ2-7
CASSVGGTAYEQYF
>TRBV27|17|TRBJ1-1
CASRLTLDWELNTEAFF
>TRBV6-5|16|TRBJ2-3
CASSWSSRGVADTQYF
>TRBV29-1|12|TRBJ2-7
CSVVGGIYEQYF
>TRBV4-3|13|TRBJ1-5
CASSQEFSQPQHF
>TRBV4-1|15|TRBJ2-1
CASSPTPSSYNEQFF
>TRBV7-6|14|TRBJ2-7
CASSFGAGGSEQHF
>TRBV19|14|TRBJ1-1
CASITRTGLTEAFF
>TRBV20-1|20|TRBJ1-4
CSARPIRTGPTTATNEKLFF
>TRBV29-1|17|TRBJ2-3
CSVEELLTSGGTDTQYF
>TRBV2|11|TRBJ2-7
CAQQALAEQYF
>TRBV7-9|14|TRBJ2-5
CASSSRDGWETQYF
>TRBV4-3|17|TRBJ2-1
CASSQLSGGGPYNEQFF
>TRBV10-3|19|TRBJ2-5
CAISATSGLELGSQETQYF
>TRBV20-1|17|TRBJ2-6
CSARGSHWGSGANVLTF
>TRBV12-3/TRBV12-4|17|TRBJ2-5
CASSPSPGQNIQETQYF